Shown below are 5 T cell receptor beta chains from a single sample sequenced in a study of blood T cell repertoires in COVID-19. Profiled with immunoSEQ multiplex PCR; TCRdb holds only in-frame clones, not every one. The sample holds about 140,000 clones; around 80% are singletons and the top ten take about 15%. The sample taken for sequencing was peripheral blood. The receptors were gathered from a man between 45 and 60 years old with acute or convalescent COVID-19.

The genes are TRBV11-3 and TRBJ2-3; 8 bases fit TRBD2. The V gene's germline CDR1 is SGHNT and CDR2 YENEEA. This CDR3 is built from 16 residues. The V segment lost 1 base and the J segment 6 bases; nucleotides outside the gene matches: 9. The DNA for the CDR3 is TGTGCCAGCAGCTTAGGTTCCGGGACTAGGGGCGATACGCAGTATTTT. Its translation is CASSLGSGTRGDTQYF.

This clone was detected only once. The chain employs TRBV7-8 and TRBJ1-5, with 7 bases matching TRBD1. The CDR3 runs 16 residues. The V gene end was trimmed by 5 bases and the J gene end by 0 bases; junction bases not matched to a gene: 7. Germline V gives CDR1 SGHVS, CDR2 FQNEAQ. CDR3 protein: CASSPLTGVSNQPQHF. CDR3 nucleotides: TGTGCCAGCAGCCCCCTAACAGGGGTTAGCAATCAGCCCCAGCATTTT.

The chain is built from TRBV7-8 and TRBJ1-5, with TRBD1 matching 7 bases. The V and J ends lost 5 bases and 2 bases, in that order; junction bases with no gene match: 12. Germline CDR1 and CDR2: SGHVS and FQNEAQ. The CDR3 spans 17 residues. The DNA of the CDR3 is TGTGCCAGCAGCACCCAGGGGGGAGCGAACGGCAATCAGCCCCAGCATTTT. Encoded protein: CASSTQGGANGNQPQHF.

The V and J genes are TRBV24-1 and TRBJ1-1; 7 bases map to TRBD1. CDR1 is KGHDR, CDR2 SFDVKD, per germline. The trim removed 4 bases at V and 11 bases at J, leaving 9 bases unmatched. CDR3 size: 13 residues. In DNA form, the CDR3 reads TGTGCCACCAGTGACCAGGGGGATCCGAAGGCTTTCTTT. Amino acids: CATSDQGDPKAFF.

V is TRBV4-1 and J is TRBJ2-1; tentatively, D is TRBD1 (6 bases). Germline CDR1 is MGHRA and CDR2 is YSYEKL. The ends were cut back, 4 bases at V and 9 bases at J, with 19 bases in the middle. CDR3 length: 15 residues. CDR3 coding DNA: TGCGCCAGCAGCCGGTCGGCCCGGGACACGACTGAGCAGTTCTTC. It yields the protein CASSRSARDTTEQFF.